This is a list of T cell receptor beta chains from one sample in a study of shared clonotypes between healthy human individuals. Clones were sequenced by immunoSEQ multiplex PCR, and TCRdb holds only the in-frame ones, with some missing. Among 650,000 to 700,000 clones listed, about 90% were seen once. Input material: memory CD8+ T cells from PBMCs. The receptors were gathered from a man younger than 35 in good health. Some clones in this sample may be carry-over from other donors' samples. The CDR3 runs from the conserved cysteine through the conserved F or W. The D gene is left open where the match is weak. Expanded clones are given a class, and other clones once, few, many or no size at all.

v_call	clone_size	d_call	j_call	cdr3_aa	cdr3_nt
TRBV15	.	TRBD1	TRBJ2-7	CATSRDGGTGYEQYF	TGTGCCACCAGCAGAGATGGGGGGACAGGATACGAGCAGTACTTC
TRBV10-3	.	TRBD1	TRBJ1-2	CAISELFLTGKGDF	TGTGCCATCAGTGAGTTATTCTTGACAGGGAAGGGAGACTTC
TRBV7-9	.	.	TRBJ1-1	CASSGGRGGGTEAFF	TGTGCCAGCAGTGGGGGCAGGGGCGGTGGCACTGAAGCTTTCTTT
TRBV28	.	.	TRBJ2-1	CASSLDSMMTEQFF	TGTGCCAGCAGTCTGGACAGTATGATGACTGAGCAGTTCTTC
TRBV30	.	.	TRBJ2-7	CAWSVVPGRYEQYF	TGTGCCTGGAGTGTAGTTCCCGGCCGCTACGAGCAGTACTTC
TRBV27	.	.	TRBJ2-3	CASSSLANYGADTQYF	TGTGCCAGCAGTTCTCTAGCAAATTATGGGGCAGATACGCAGTATTTT
TRBV5-1	many	TRBD1	TRBJ2-1	CASSDRDRGYNEQFF	TGCGCCAGCAGCGACCGGGACAGGGGATACAATGAGCAGTTCTTC
TRBV11-2	.	TRBD1	TRBJ2-5	CASSLDPRDRGPRSTQYF	TGTGCCAGCAGCTTAGACCCAAGGGACAGGGGCCCAAGATCGACCCAGTACTTC
TRBV15	.	.	TRBJ2-4	CATSRVGLADPQYF	TGTGCCACCAGCAGAGTCGGTTTAGCAGACCCTCAGTACTTC
TRBV27	.	TRBD1	TRBJ1-3	CASSLPYRGFSGNTIYF	TGTGCCAGCAGTTTACCATACAGGGGTTTCTCTGGAAACACCATATATTTT
TRBV28	.	.	TRBJ2-2	CASSLTLGGRAGELFF	TGTGCCAGCAGTTTAACCCTCGGTGGGCGGGCCGGGGAGCTGTTTTTT
TRBV28	few	.	TRBJ1-1	CASNRGAAFF	TGTGCCAGCAATCGGGGTGCGGCTTTCTTT
TRBV30	.	.	TRBJ2-7	CAWSGIPYEQYF	TGTGCCTGGAGTGGGATTCCCTACGAGCAGTACTTC
TRBV7-8	.	.	TRBJ1-3	CASSLDGHSGNTIYF	TGTGCCAGCAGCTTAGACGGGCACTCTGGAAACACCATATATTTT
TRBV7-8	.	TRBD1	TRBJ1-1	CASSRDSVAFF	TGTGCCAGCAGCCGGGACAGCGTAGCTTTCTTT
TRBV1	.	.	TRBJ2-4	CTRGGSGAKNIQYF	TGCACCAGAGGAGGGAGTGGAGCCAAAAACATTCAGTACTTC
TRBV7-9	once	.	TRBJ1-4	CASSFSTGSNEKLFF	TGTGCCAGCAGCTTCTCCACAGGGAGTAATGAAAAACTGTTTTTT
TRBV10-2	.	.	TRBJ2-7	CASSLRHYEQYF	TGCGCCAGCAGTTTACGGCACTACGAGCAGTACTTC
TRBV5-1	.	TRBD1	TRBJ2-7	CASSQRTGTAEKQYF	TGCGCCAGCAGCCAAAGGACAGGAACCGCTGAAAAGCAGTACTTC
TRBV6-6	.	TRBD2	TRBJ2-1	CASRAGTSGLYNEQFF	TGTGCCAGCAGGGCCGGGACTAGCGGACTCTACAATGAGCAGTTCTTC
TRBV7-9	.	.	TRBJ1-1	CASSFDLRAFF	TGTGCCAGCAGCTTCGACCTAAGGGCTTTCTTT
TRBV27	.	.	TRBJ1-2	CASSLIGGGGYTF	TGTGCCAGCAGTCTGATCGGGGGGGGAGGCTACACCTTC
TRBV25-1	.	.	TRBJ2-5	CASSEYHEGRGETQYF	TGTGCCAGCAGTGAATACCATGAGGGGCGAGGGGAGACCCAGTACTTC
TRBV7-8	.	.	TRBJ2-3	CASSLLGSADTQYF	TGTGCCAGCAGCTTATTGGGTAGCGCCGATACGCAGTATTTT
TRBV4-1	once	.	TRBJ2-7	CASSRLPVENEQYF	TGCGCCAGCAGCCGCCTACCCGTGGAGAACGAGCAGTACTTC
TRBV9	.	.	TRBJ2-7	CASSVAGRGPYEQYF	TGTGCCAGCAGCGTAGCGGGCAGGGGTCCCTACGAGCAGTACTTC
TRBV10-3	.	.	TRBJ2-3	CAISELLGLTTTDTQYF	TGTGCCATCAGCGAACTACTTGGACTAACGACCACAGATACGCAGTATTTT
TRBV6-6	.	.	TRBJ2-7	CASSYSANEQYF	TGTGCCAGCAGTTACTCGGCTAACGAGCAGTACTTC
TRBV13	.	TRBD2	TRBJ2-7	CASSSRVLAGAFEQYF	TGTGCCAGCAGCTCTAGGGTCCTAGCGGGAGCCTTCGAGCAGTACTTC
TRBV6-1	.	.	TRBJ1-1	CASSEREGEGTEAFF	TGTGCCAGCAGTGAACGAGAGGGGGAGGGCACTGAAGCTTTCTTT
TRBV29-1	.	TRBD1	TRBJ2-1	CSPVRQGEQFF	TGCAGCCCGGTACGACAGGGGGAGCAGTTCTTC
TRBV19	.	.	TRBJ2-3	CATARDREGTDTQYF	TGTGCCACCGCCAGGGATCGGGAAGGCACAGATACGCAGTATTTT
TRBV9	.	.	TRBJ1-2	CASSETSHHGYTF	TGTGCCAGCAGCGAGACAAGTCATCACGGCTACACCTTC
TRBV5-4	.	TRBD1	TRBJ2-2	CASSFWGQGARGAQTGELFF	TGTGCCAGCAGCTTCTGGGGACAGGGGGCGCGAGGGGCGCAGACCGGGGAGCTGTTTTTT
TRBV7-8	.	.	TRBJ2-7	CASSLGSRGYEQYF	TGTGCCAGCAGCTTAGGCTCCAGGGGCTACGAGCAGTACTTC
TRBV5-1	once	TRBD1	TRBJ2-7	CASSWTGAREQYF	TGCGCCAGCAGCTGGACAGGGGCTCGCGAGCAGTACTTC
TRBV30	.	.	TRBJ1-6	CAWSGSYNSPLHF	TGTGCCTGGAGTGGCTCCTATAATTCACCCCTCCACTTT
TRBV10-2	.	TRBD1	TRBJ1-2	CASSESRTGYGYTF	TGCGCCAGCAGTGAATCTAGGACAGGTTACGGCTACACCTTC
TRBV29-1	.	.	TRBJ2-1	CSVEDAGHSFASSYNEQFF	TGCAGCGTTGAAGATGCGGGCCACAGCTTTGCTAGCTCCTACAATGAGCAGTTCTTC
TRBV7-2	.	TRBD1	TRBJ1-6	CASSLSGTGGSPLHF	TGTGCCAGCAGCTTATCCGGGACAGGAGGATCACCCCTCCACTTT